The T cell receptor (beta chain) under discussion was sequenced for a study of CD8 T cells in Susac syndrome. An input of roughly 0.5 to 1 ug of RNA was subjected to reverse transcription using random hexamers. Via MiXCR, TCRdb re-called the immunoSEQ multiplex PCR reads, giving one row per CDR3 protein. The table records some 260,000 distinct CDR3 sequences, about 88% of them present only once. The germline CDR1 and CDR2 sequences are SEHNR and FQNEAQ (reference sequence). This CDR3 has 17 residues. Unmatched junction bases numbered 11, after V lost 4 bases and J lost 6 bases. The sequenced target, TCR beta, came from blood CD8+ and CD4+ T cells. The TEMRA cells underwent FACS enrichment, while the CD8+ and CD4+ T cells underwent negative isolation.

This TCR was sampled from a human donor with multiple sclerosis. The J gene is TRBJ2-2, the V gene TRBV7-9; 10 bases line up with TRBD1. The specimen sequenced was CD8+ T cells from PBMCs. CDR3 protein: CASSSQLDRGLAGELFF. The CDR3 coding sequence is TGTGCCAGCAGCTCCCAACTCGACAGGGGGCTAGCCGGGGAGCTGTTTTTT.